These 24 T cell receptor beta chains came from one sample sequenced in a study of regulatory T cells in long-lasting Graves disease. CDR3 regions were amplified by Arm-PCR using iRepertoire HTBI primers to build TCR beta libraries. One entry per CDR3 protein results from TCRdb running MiXCR on the multiplex PCR reads. The profile shows 500,000 or so distinct CDR3 sequences, roughly 15% of them singletons. The time point here: newly diagnosed GD, antithyroid drugs for less than 3 months. From PBMCs, RNA was extracted and then used to make the TCR library. This same sample was also taken into another study, of T cells in Graves' hyperthyroidism and ophthalmopathy.

This specimen consisted of peripheral blood mononuclear cells (PBMCs), obtained at new diagnosis, from a patient treated with antithyroid drugs. The receptors shown here come from a woman between 40 and 65 years old with Graves disease.

As concerns this clonotype: The germline gene is not matched at one end of the junction; a read error may be the cause. This rearrangement joins TRBV2 to TRBJ1-5, with a possible D match to TRBD1 (5 bases). The CDR3 length is 13 residues. Germline V CDR1 and CDR2: SNHLY, FYNNEI. The CDR3 here is CAGSGDSNQPQHF. The DNA of the CDR3 is TGTGCCGGCAGTGGGGACTCAAATCAGCCCCAGCATTTT.

In this sample, this clonotype turned up a few times. The chain uses TRBV27 and TRBJ1-2, with TRBD1 matching over 9 bases. This CDR3 contains 14 residues. The V segment lost 7 bases and the J segment 0 bases; nucleotides outside the gene matches: 3. Germline CDR1 reads MNHEY; CDR2 reads SMNVEV (reference sequence). Here the CDR3 reads CASIGQGPNYGYTF. CDR3 DNA: TGTGCCAGCATCGGACAGGGGCCTAACTATGGCTACACCTTC.

The chain carries TRBV27 and TRBJ2-3; 7 bases are shared with TRBD2. The DNA end is more similar to TRBJ2-7, so the J call may be wrong. This CDR3 is 13 amino acids long. Germline V gene sequence: CDR1 MNHEY, CDR2 SMNVEV (reference sequence). As DNA, the CDR3 is TGTGCCAGCAAGAGCAGCGGGACCAACGAGCAGTACTTC. This codes for CASKSSGTNEQYF.

This clonotype occurred many times. Here the CDR3 reads CATSNRGREVNTIYF. The CDR3 DNA follows: TGTGCCACCAGCAATCGAGGCAGGGAGGTAAACACCATATATTTT. The chain links TRBV15 to TRBJ1-3; maybe TRBD1 (5 bases). This CDR3 has 15 amino acids. Germline CDR1 is LNHNV and CDR2 is YYDKDF (reference sequence). The V gene lost 4 bases and the J gene lost 6 bases, with 16 bases spanning the gap.

Ten or more counts support this clonotype. The J gene is TRBJ2-7, the V gene TRBV10-1; D possibly matches TRBD1 or TRBD2 (5 bases each). V dropped 6 bases and J dropped 4 bases, with 19 bases sitting between them. CDR1 WNHNN and CDR2 SYGVQD come from the germline V gene (reference sequence). The CDR3 is 15 residues long. CDR3 coding DNA: TGCGCCAGCAGCGGAGGCCGGGACCCTCAATACGAGCAGTACTTC. Amino acid sequence: CASSGGRDPQYEQYF.

About this clonotype itself: A much larger clonotype is one base distant, so this may be a read error. The chain carries TRBV6-1 and TRBJ2-1; D assignment may be TRBD1 or TRBD2 (5 bases each). Germline V gene lookup returns CDR1 MNHNS and CDR2 SASEGT. The CDR3 covers 15 residues. CDR3 protein: CASSVSGTTYNKQFF. The CDR3 DNA reads TGTGCCAGCAGTGTCTCCGGGACCACTTACAATAAGCAGTTCTTC.

Comments on this clonotype: A read error is the likely source, as a far larger clone sits one nucleotide away. The rearrangement links TRBV12-3 or TRBV12-4 to TRBJ1-1; D not resolved. The CDR3 is 14 residues long. V lost 6 bases, J lost 4 bases, and 15 bases lay in between. The chain's CDR3 is CASRVTEGGTEAFF. As DNA, the CDR3 is TGTGCCAGCAGAGTTACAGAGGGCGGCACTGAAGCTTTCTTT.

This clonotype was observed at least ten times. This chain joins TRBV2 and TRBJ2-7; D is unclear. There are 12 residues in the CDR3. Between the trimmed V and J ends, which lost 8 bases and 2 bases, there was a span of 10 bases. Germline CDR1 and CDR2: SNHLY and FYNNEI. In DNA form, the CDR3 reads TGTGCCAGCCGGGCGGACCCCTACGAGCAGTACTTC. Translation: CASRADPYEQYF.

This clonotype was counted between two and nine times. The chain links TRBV25-1 to TRBJ1-6, with 9 bases lining up with TRBD1. The germline CDR1 and CDR2 sequences are MGHDK and SYGVNS. The CDR3 is 17 residues long. Trimming at V came to 6 bases and at J to 9 bases, leaving 15 bases not matched to a gene. CDR3 region: CASSTPGTGSIGSPLHF. CDR3 DNA: TGTGCCAGCAGCACCCCCGGGACAGGGTCGATTGGTTCACCCCTCCACTTT.

V gene TRBV7-9 combines with J gene TRBJ1-3, with TRBD1 matching over 9 bases. J gave up 0 bases and V 7 bases, and 7 bases lay outside the gene matches. CDR1 and CDR2 from the germline V gene are SEHNR and FQNEAQ (reference sequence). This CDR3 has 16 residues. DNA for the CDR3: TGTGCCAGCACCGGGGCGGACAGGGGCTCTGGAAACACCATATATTTT. It encodes CASTGADRGSGNTIYF.

This clonotype came up many times. This chain links TRBV3-1 with TRBJ2-1, with D perhaps being TRBD1 or TRBD2 (5 bases each). From germline, CDR1 is LGHDT and CDR2 YNNKEL (reference sequence). This CDR3 has 14 amino acids. V was clipped by 3 bases and J by 4 bases, with 10 bases between them. CDR3 coding DNA: TGTGCCAGCAGCCAGGGGACCGTATACAATGAGCAGTTCTTC. This gives the protein CASSQGTVYNEQFF.

This clonotype appeared many times. V and J are TRBV28 and TRBJ1-5; D gene ambiguous. Looked up from germline, CDR1 is MDHEN and CDR2 is SYDVKM. The germline V and J ends were trimmed by 6 bases and 4 bases, with 7 bases remaining between them. This CDR3 contains 12 residues. CDR3 protein: CASSLINQPQHF. The CDR3, as DNA: TGTGCCAGCAGCTTAATTAATCAGCCCCAGCATTTT.

This clonotype was observed a handful of times. The genes are TRBV12-3 or TRBV12-4 and TRBJ2-2; D is unclear. This CDR3 contains 14 residues. V shed 5 bases and J shed 1 base, with 8 bases lying between them. The CDR3 DNA sequence: TGTGCCAGCAGTGCGAACTTGAACACCGGGGAGCTGTTTTTT. Encoded protein: CASSANLNTGELFF.

This clonotype was detected many times. This chain connects TRBV28 to TRBJ1-2; tentative D call: TRBD1 (5 bases). Germline CDR1 and CDR2: MDHEN and SYDVKM. The V end was cut by 10 bases, the J end by 6 bases, with 18 bases between. This CDR3 has 13 residues. The CDR3 loop reads CATGQAGFNGYTF. CDR3 bases: TGTGCCACGGGGCAGGCGGGTTTTAATGGCTACACCTTC.

The rearrangement joins TRBV6-9 to TRBJ1-2; possible D gene TRBD1, 6 bases. V was shortened by 3 bases and J by 3 bases, with 8 bases between the two germline ends. This CDR3 has 13 amino acids. The germline CDR1 and CDR2 sequences are MNHGY and SVAAGI. CDR3 nucleotides: TGTGCCAGCAGTTACGGGGGCCACTATGGCTACACCTTC. Translating gives CASSYGGHYGYTF.

This clonotype showed up many times. This chain joins TRBV13 and TRBJ1-1; the D is unclear. CDR3 size: 18 residues. Germline CDR1 and CDR2: PRHDT and FYEKMQ (reference sequence). Trimming pared 1 base from V and 3 bases from J, leaving 21 bases between. CDR3 in amino acids: CASSLVPGLREAHTEAFF. The CDR3 DNA reads as TGTGCCAGCAGCTTAGTTCCCGGGTTAAGGGAGGCGCACACTGAAGCTTTCTTT.

This clonotype was seen repeatedly, ten times or more. This chain's CDR3 is CASSYRRRANYGYTF. The CDR3 DNA is TGTGCCAGCAGTTACCGAAGGCGGGCTAACTATGGCTACACCTTC. The chain couples TRBV12-3 or TRBV12-4 to TRBJ1-2; D is undetermined. This CDR3 has 15 residues. V dropped 4 bases and J dropped 0 bases, with 12 bases sitting between them.

The chain has TRBV7-2 and TRBJ1-2; no firm D call. This CDR3 region has 9 residues. V was pared by 2 bases and J by 14 bases, with 6 bases between. The germline V gene has CDR1 SGHTA and CDR2 FQGNSA. The CDR3 is CASSLWFTF. The CDR3 nucleotides read TGTGCCAGCAGCTTATGGTTTACCTTC.

This clonotype was picked up many times. V gene TRBV2 combines with J gene TRBJ1-4; a weak D match, TRBD1 (5 bases). V shed 7 bases and J shed 6 bases, with 9 bases lying between them. Germline V gives CDR1 SNHLY, CDR2 FYNNEI. This CDR3 region has 12 residues. In DNA, the CDR3 is TGTGCCAGCACTCCGGGGGATGAAAAACTGTTTTTT. Protein product: CASTPGDEKLFF.

The rearrangement uses TRBV12-3 or TRBV12-4 and TRBJ2-2, with TRBD2 matching over 11 bases. This CDR3 region has 14 residues. Trimming took 6 bases from V and 6 from J; bases not matched to a gene: 3. The CDR3 region has the DNA TGTGCCAGCAGGATAGCGGGGGGGTCCGGGGAGCTGTTTTTT. This encodes CASRIAGGSGELFF.

There are many counts of this clonotype. The V and J genes are TRBV11-2 and TRBJ2-3; D unresolved. The length of the CDR3 is 15 residues. Trimming pared 1 base from V and 1 base from J, leaving 9 bases between. Per the germline V gene, CDR1 is SGHAT and CDR2 is FQNNGV. For the CDR3, the DNA is TGTGCCAGCAGCTTAGGGCCAGTGGGCACAGATACGCAGTATTTT. Its protein product is CASSLGPVGTDTQYF.

The DNA of the CDR3 is TGTGCCAGCAGCTCCCCGGGACAGGGAGACACCGGGGAGCTGTTTTTT. Translation gives CASSSPGQGDTGELFF. This sequence joins TRBV7-9 and TRBJ2-2; 9 bases agree with TRBD1. The CDR3 covers 16 residues. The junction had 6 bases not matched to a gene; V was cut back by 4 bases and J by 3 bases. The germline CDR1 and CDR2 sequences are SEHNR and FQNEAQ (reference sequence).

This clonotype turned up a few times. The CDR3 ends on some other residue instead of the conserved phenylalanine or tryptophan, so this is likely a read error. The chain carries TRBV6-1 and TRBJ1-1, with TRBD1 matching over 7 bases. Per germline, CDR1 MNHNS and CDR2 SASEGT. V dropped 4 bases and J dropped 1; count of bases not matched to a gene: 12. The CDR3 covers 17 residues. This chain's CDR3 is CASSASQGYVWNTEAFL. The CDR3 region has the DNA TGTGCCAGCAGTGCCTCACAGGGGTATGTTTGGAACACTGAAGCTTTCCTT.

In its sample, this clonotype was seen a few times. This chain uses TRBV19 with TRBJ1-6; no definite D call. V lost 3 bases and J 0 bases, leaving 9 bases between the germline ends. The CDR3 is 16 residues long. Germline V lookup: CDR1 LNHDA, CDR2 SQIVND (reference sequence). CDR3 amino acids: CASSMMGSSYNSPLHF. The CDR3 DNA follows: TGTGCCAGTAGTATGATGGGGAGCTCCTATAATTCACCCCTCCACTTT.